The subject of this entry is one TCR beta chain. Antigen: not known. The length of the CDR3 is 15 residues. CDR1 is SGHNT and CDR2 is YYREEE in the germline V gene (reference sequence). V gave up 0 bases and J gave up 3 bases, with 12 bases separating them. These data belong to a study of cytomegalovirus exposure and HLA in healthy donors. As for the study in general: The 100 to 150 validation repertoires matched the roughly 700 first-cohort repertoires in platform, a later analysis reported.

Broader study findings: The tendency of first-cohort TCR clusters to co-occur in the 120 or so validation repertoires emerged from a later analysis.

While the first cohort had fewer than 850 subjects, the donors belonged to the separate validation cohort of roughly 120 subjects. Repertoires were generated with immunoSEQ multiplex PCR, while TCRdb's copy carries only in-frame clones and drops some. The data contain 65,000 to 80,000 clones, roughly 94% of them singletons. The chain couples TRBV5-4 to TRBJ1-1; D ambiguous. The sequence derives from a young woman in good health and CMV-seropositive. Sequencing used PBMCs. The CDR3: CASSLGGFQDTEAFF. The DNA for the CDR3 is TGTGCCAGCAGCTTGGGAGGGTTTCAGGACACTGAAGCTTTCTTT.